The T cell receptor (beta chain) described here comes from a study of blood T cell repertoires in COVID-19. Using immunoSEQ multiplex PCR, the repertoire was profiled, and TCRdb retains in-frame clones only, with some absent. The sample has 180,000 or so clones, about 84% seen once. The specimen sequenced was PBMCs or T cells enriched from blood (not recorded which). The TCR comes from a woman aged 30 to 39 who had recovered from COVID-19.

This CDR3 is CASSLFPGTGASTDTQYF. DNA for the CDR3: TGCGCCAGCAGCTTGTTTCCCGGGACAGGGGCCTCCACAGATACGCAGTATTTT. This chain uses TRBV5-1 with TRBJ2-3, with TRBD1 identical over 10 bases. This CDR3 comprises 18 residues. The V segment lost 1 base and the J segment 2 bases; nucleotides outside the gene matches: 10. Germline lookup yields CDR1 SGHRS and CDR2 YFSETQ.